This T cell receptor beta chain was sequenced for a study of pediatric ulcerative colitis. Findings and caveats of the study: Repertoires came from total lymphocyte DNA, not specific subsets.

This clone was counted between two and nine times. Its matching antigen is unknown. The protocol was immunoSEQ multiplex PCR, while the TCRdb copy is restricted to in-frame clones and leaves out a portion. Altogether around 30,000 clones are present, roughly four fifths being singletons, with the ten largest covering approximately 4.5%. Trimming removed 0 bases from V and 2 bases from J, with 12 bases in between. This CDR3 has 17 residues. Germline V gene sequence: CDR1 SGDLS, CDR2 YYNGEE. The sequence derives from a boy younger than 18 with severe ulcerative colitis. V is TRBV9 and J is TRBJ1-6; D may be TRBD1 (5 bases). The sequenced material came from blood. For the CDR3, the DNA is TGTGCCAGCAGCGTAGAGGACGACAGCCCCTATAATTCACCCCTCCACTTT. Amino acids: CASSVEDDSPYNSPLHF.